This entry concerns a single T cell receptor beta chain. Its antigen is currently unknown. Germline V gene lookup returns CDR1 MNHNS and CDR2 SASEGT. The CDR3 loop spans 13 amino acids. Unmatched junction bases numbered 6, after V lost 8 bases and J lost 4 bases. The entry originates in a study of cytomegalovirus exposure and HLA in healthy donors. PCR employed 60 Vbeta and 13 Jbeta primers. The table came from immunoSEQ multiplex PCR; TCRdb's copy has only in-frame clones and leaves some out. The top ten clones hold about 3% of a sample with 140,000 to 150,000 clones, nearly 80% of them seen once. Study-level points and caveats: Researchers reported in a later analysis that common viral pathogens appeared linked to several top clusters.

V and J are TRBV6-1 and TRBJ1-2, with 8 bases fitting TRBD1. Material for sequencing was PBMCs. This TCR came from a man aged 35 to 55 in good health and CMV-seropositive. The CDR3 sequence: CASSGTGGYGYTF. CDR3 sequence (DNA): TGTGCCAGCTCGGGGACAGGCGGCTATGGCTACACCTTC.